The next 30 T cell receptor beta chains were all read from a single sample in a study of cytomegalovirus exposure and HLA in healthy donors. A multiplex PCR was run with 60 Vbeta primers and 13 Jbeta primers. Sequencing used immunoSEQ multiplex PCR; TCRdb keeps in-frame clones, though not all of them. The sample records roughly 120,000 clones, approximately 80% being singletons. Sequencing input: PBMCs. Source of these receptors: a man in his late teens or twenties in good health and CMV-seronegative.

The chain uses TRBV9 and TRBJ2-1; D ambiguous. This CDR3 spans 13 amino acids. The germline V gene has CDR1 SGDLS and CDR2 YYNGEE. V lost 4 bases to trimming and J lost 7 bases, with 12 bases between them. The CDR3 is CASSPMTWNEQFF. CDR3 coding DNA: TGTGCCAGCAGCCCAATGACTTGGAATGAGCAGTTCTTC.

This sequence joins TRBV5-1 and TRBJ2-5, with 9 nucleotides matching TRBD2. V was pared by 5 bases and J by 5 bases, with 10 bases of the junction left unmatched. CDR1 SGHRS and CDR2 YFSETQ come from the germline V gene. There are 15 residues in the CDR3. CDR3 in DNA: TGCGCCAGCAGGTTCACGGGACTAGCCCAGGAGACCCAGTACTTC. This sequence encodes CASRFTGLAQETQYF.

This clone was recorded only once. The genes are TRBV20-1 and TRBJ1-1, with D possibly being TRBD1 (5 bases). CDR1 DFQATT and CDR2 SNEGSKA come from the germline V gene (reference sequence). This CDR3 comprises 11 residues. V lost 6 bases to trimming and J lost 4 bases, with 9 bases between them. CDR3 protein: CSAWGGTEAFF. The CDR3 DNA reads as TGCAGTGCCTGGGGGGGCACTGAAGCTTTCTTT.

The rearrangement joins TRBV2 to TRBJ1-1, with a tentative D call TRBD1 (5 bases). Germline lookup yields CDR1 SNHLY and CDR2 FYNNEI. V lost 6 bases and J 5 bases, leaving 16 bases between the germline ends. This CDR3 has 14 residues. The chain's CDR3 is CASSQGRRETEAFF. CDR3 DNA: TGTGCCAGCAGCCAGGGACGGAGGGAAACTGAAGCTTTCTTT.

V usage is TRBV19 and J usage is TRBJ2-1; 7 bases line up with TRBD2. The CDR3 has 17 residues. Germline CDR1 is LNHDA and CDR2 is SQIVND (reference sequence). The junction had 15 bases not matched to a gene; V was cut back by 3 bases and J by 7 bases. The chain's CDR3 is CASSIPLWGRASNEQFF. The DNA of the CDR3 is TGTGCCAGTAGTATCCCCCTTTGGGGGAGGGCCTCGAATGAGCAGTTCTTC.

CDR3 coding DNA: TGTGCCAGCAGTTACTTGGGGGGTAGTGGCTACACCTTC. As protein: CASSYLGGSGYTF. V usage is TRBV6-6 and J usage is TRBJ1-2, with D perhaps TRBD1 (5 bases). Germline loops: CDR1 MNHNY, CDR2 SVGAGI (reference sequence). V lost 1 base to trimming and J lost 7 bases, with 10 bases between them. CDR3 size: 13 residues.

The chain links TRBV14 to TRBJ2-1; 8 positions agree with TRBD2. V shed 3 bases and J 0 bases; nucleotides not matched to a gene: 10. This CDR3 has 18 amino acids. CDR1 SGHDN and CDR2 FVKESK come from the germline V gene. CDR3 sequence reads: CASSQSSGWWGSYNEQFF. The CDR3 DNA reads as TGTGCCAGCAGCCAGTCTAGCGGGTGGTGGGGCTCCTACAATGAGCAGTTCTTC.

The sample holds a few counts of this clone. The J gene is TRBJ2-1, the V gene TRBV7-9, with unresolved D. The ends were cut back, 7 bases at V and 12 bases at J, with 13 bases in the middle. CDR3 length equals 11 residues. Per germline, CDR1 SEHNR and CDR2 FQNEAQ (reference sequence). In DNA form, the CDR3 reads TGTGCCAGCACGAACGGTCGCGCGCAGTTCTTC. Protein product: CASTNGRAQFF.

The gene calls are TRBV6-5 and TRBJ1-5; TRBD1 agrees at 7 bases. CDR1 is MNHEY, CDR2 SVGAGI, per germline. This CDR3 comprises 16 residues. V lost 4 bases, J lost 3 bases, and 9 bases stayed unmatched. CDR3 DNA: TGTGCCAGCAGTTCCCTGGGGACAGCCGACAATCAGCCCCAGCATTTT. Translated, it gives CASSSLGTADNQPQHF.

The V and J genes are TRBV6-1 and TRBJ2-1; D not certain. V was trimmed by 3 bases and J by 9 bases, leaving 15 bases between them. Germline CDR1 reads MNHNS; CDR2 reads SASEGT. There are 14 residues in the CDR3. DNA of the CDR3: TGTGCCAGCAGTGACCAAACGGCGGTGGGTGAGCAGTTCTTC. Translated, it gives CASSDQTAVGEQFF.

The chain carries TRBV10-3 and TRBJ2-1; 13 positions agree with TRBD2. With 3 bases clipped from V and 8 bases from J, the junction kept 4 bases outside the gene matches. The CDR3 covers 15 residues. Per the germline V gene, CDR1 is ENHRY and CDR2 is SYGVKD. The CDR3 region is CAISERTSGSDEQFF. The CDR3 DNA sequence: TGTGCCATCAGTGAACGGACTAGCGGGAGTGATGAGCAGTTCTTC.

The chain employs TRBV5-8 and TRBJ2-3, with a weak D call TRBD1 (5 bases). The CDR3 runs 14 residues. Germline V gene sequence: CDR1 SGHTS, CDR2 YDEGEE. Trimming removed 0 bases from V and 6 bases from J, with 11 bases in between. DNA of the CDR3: TGTGCCAGCAGCTTGGCAGGGTCAGGGGATACGCAGTATTTT. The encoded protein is CASSLAGSGDTQYF.

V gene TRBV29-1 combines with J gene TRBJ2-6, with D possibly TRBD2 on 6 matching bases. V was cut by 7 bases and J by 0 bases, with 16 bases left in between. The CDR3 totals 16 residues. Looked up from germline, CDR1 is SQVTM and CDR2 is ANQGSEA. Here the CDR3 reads CSALGLASSGANVLTF. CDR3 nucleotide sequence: TGCAGCGCCCTGGGGCTAGCGAGCTCTGGGGCCAACGTCCTGACTTTC.

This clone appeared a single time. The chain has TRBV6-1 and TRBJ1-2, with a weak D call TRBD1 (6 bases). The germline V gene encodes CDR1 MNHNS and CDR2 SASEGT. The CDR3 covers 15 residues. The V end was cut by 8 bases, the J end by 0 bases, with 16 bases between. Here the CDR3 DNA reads TGTGCCAGCCGCCCACACAGGGTAGCTAACTATGGCTACACCTTC. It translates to CASRPHRVANYGYTF.

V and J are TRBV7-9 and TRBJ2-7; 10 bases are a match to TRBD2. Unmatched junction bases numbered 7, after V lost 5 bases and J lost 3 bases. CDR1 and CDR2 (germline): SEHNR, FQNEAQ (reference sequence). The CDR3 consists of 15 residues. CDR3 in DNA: TGTGCCAGCAGCCTGAAGCTAGCGGGAGACTACGAGCAGTACTTC. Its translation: CASSLKLAGDYEQYF.

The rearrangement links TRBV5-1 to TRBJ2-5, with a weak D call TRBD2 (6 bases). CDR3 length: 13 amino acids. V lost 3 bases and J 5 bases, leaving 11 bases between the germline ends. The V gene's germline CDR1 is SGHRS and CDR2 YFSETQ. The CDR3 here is CASSSGGRETQYF. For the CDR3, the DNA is TGCGCCAGCAGCTCCGGAGGGCGGGAGACCCAGTACTTC.

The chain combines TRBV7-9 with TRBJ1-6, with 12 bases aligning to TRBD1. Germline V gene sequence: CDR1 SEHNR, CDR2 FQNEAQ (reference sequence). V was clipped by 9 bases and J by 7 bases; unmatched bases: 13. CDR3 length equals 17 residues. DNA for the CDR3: TGTGCCAGTACCTCGTGGGGACAGGGGGCGAGGAATTCACCCCTCCACTTT. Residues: CASTSWGQGARNSPLHF.

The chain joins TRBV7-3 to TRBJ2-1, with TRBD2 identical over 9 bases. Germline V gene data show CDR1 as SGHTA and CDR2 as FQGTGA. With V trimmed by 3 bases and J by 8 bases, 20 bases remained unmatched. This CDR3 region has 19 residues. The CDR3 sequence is CASSFRAPREREVWDEQFF. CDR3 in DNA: TGTGCCAGCAGCTTTCGCGCCCCTAGGGAGCGGGAGGTTTGGGATGAGCAGTTCTTC.

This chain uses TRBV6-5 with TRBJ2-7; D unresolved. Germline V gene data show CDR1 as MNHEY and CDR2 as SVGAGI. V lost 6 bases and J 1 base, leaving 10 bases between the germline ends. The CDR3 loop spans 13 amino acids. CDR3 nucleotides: TGTGCCAGCAGCCGAGTACCTTCCTACGAGCAGTACTTC. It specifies CASSRVPSYEQYF.

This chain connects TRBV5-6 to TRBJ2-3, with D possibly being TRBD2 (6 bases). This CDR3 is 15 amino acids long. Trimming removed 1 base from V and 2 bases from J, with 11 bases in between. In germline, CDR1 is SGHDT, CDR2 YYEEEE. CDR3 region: CASSLRGGPTDTQYF. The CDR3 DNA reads TGTGCCAGCAGCTTGAGGGGAGGCCCCACAGATACGCAGTATTTT.

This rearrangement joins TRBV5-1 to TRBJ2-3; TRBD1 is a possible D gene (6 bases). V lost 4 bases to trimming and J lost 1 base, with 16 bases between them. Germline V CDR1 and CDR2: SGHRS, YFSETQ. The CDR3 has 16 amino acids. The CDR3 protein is CASSPGQQPGTDTQYF. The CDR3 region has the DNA TGCGCCAGCAGCCCTGGACAGCAGCCTGGCACAGATACGCAGTATTTT. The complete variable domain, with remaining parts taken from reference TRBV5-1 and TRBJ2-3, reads KAGVTQTPRYLIKTRGQQVTLSCSPISGHRSVSWYQQTPGQGLQFLFEYFSETQRNKGNFPGRFSGRQFSNSRSEMNVSTLELGDSALYLCASSPGQQPGTDTQYFGPGTRLTVL.

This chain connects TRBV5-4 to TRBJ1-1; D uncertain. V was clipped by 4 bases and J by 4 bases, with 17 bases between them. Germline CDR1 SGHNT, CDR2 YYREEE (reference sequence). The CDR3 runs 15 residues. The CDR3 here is CASSPQLSVSTEAFF. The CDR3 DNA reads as TGTGCCAGCAGCCCACAGCTTTCGGTGAGCACTGAAGCTTTCTTT.

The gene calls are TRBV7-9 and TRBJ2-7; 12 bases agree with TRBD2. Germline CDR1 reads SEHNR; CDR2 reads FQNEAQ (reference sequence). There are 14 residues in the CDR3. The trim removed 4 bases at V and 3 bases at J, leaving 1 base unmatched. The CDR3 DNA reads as TGTGCCAGCAGCTCACTAGCGGGAGGCTACGAGCAGTACTTC. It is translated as CASSSLAGGYEQYF.

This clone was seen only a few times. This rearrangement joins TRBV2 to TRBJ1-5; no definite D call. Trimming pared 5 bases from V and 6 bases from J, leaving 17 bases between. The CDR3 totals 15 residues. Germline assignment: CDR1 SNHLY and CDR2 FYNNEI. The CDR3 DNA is TGTGCCAGCAGTACGAACCCGCAGGATGTTCAGCCCCAGCATTTT. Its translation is CASSTNPQDVQPQHF.

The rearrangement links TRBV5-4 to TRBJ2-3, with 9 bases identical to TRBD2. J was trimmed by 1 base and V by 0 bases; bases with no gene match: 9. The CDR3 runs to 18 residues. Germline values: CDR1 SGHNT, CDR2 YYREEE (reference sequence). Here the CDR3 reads CASSLVAGVEDGTDTQYF. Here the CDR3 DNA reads TGTGCCAGCAGCTTGGTAGCGGGAGTGGAAGATGGCACAGATACGCAGTATTTT.

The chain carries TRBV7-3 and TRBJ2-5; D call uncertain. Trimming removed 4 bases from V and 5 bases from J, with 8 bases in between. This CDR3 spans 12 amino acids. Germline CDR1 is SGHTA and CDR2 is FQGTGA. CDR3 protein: CASSSNGETQYF. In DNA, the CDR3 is TGTGCCAGCAGCTCAAACGGGGAGACCCAGTACTTC.

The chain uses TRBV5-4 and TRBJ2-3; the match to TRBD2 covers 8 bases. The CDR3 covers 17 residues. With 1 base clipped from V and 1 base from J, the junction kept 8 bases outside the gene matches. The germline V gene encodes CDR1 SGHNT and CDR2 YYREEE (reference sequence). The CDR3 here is CASSLPTSGLRTDTQYF. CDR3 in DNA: TGTGCCAGCAGCTTGCCAACTAGCGGATTGCGCACAGATACGCAGTATTTT.

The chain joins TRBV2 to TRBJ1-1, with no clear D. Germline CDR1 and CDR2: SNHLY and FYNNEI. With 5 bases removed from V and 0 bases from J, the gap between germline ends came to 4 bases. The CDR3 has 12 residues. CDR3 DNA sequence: TGTGCCAGCAGTTACATGAACACTGAAGCTTTCTTT. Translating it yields CASSYMNTEAFF.

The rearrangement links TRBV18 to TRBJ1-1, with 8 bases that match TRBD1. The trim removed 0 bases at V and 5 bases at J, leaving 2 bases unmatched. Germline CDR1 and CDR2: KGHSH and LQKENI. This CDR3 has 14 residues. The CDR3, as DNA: TGTGCCAGCTCACCACCAGGACAGGGAACTGAAGCTTTCTTT. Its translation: CASSPPGQGTEAFF.

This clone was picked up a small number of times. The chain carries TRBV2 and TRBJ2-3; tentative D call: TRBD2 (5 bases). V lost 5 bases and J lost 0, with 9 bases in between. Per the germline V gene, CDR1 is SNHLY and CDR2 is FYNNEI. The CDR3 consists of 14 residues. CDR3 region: CASSPWTSTDTQYF. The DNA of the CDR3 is TGTGCCAGCAGTCCCTGGACTAGCACAGATACGCAGTATTTT.